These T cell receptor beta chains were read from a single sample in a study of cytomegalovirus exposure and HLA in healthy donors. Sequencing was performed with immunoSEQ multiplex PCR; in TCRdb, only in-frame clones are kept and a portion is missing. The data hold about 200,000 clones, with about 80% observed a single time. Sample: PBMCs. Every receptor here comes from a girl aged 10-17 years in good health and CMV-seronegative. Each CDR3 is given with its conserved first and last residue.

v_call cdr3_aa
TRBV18 CASSPPLGLAGGRSYNEQFF
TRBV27 CASSTWTSGPGQQYF
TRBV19 CASSMGGGRSNQPQHF
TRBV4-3 CASSPNLLGSGGKETQYF
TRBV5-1 CASSPRAGTTDTQYF
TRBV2 CASSFVGQGTQPQHF
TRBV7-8 CASSFAAGNTEAFF
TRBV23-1 CASSQFAQGVYNEQFF
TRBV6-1 CASRGTGHQPQHF
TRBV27 CASSPDKTYEQYF
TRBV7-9 CASSLVESGTYEQYF
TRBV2 CASAYSEGHTF
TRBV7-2 CASSLAGGLYEQFF
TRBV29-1 CSARKGQGERADTQYF
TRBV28 CASSFSTRRAYNEQFF
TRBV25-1 CASSEDMGGRIGGYTF
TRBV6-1 CASTRIMGEPQHF
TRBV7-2 CASSLHTENYGYTF
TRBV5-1 CASSRAGARTDEQYF
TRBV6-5 CASRAGNERDEQYF
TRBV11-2 CASSSGRGGQETQYF
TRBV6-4 CASRVGGVGPYEQYF
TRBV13 CASSRITPLPASGGSSYEQYF
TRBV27 CASSTSGGHTGELFF
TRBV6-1 CASTVNYGYTF
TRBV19 CATNRATNEKLFF
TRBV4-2 CASSPSPLSGFANYGYTF
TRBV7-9 CASSKDRSSTDTQYF
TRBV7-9 CSSSLVGDEAFF
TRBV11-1 CASSSRQGRQLNEQYF
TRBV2 CASSDAQVGNQPQHF